The subject of this entry is one T cell receptor (beta chain). The data are from a study of blood T cell repertoires in COVID-19. In the study overall: Italy, Spain and the United States were the sources of the convalescent and acute COVID-19 samples. The cDNA or gDNA used as material had been derived from T cells, B-cell-depleted T cells, or PBMCs.

In the original analysis: Reference gene primer amplification yielded estimated nucleated cell counts. Method: immunoSEQ multiplex PCR; TCRdb's copy keeps in-frame clones and lacks some. From that table come the V and J calls and clone size; the DNA was used to work out D and trimming. The sample records under 300,000 clones, about four fifths being singletons. The specimen was peripheral blood. This TCR was recovered from a woman aged 18-30 years with acute or convalescent COVID-19.

The chain's CDR3 is CASSQSTSHNEQFF. DNA for the CDR3: TGCGCCAGCAGCCAATCGACTAGCCACAATGAGCAGTTCTTC. The chain combines TRBV4-1 with TRBJ2-1; 7 nucleotides agree with TRBD2. CDR1 is MGHRA and CDR2 is YSYEKL in the germline V gene. Trimming at V came to 2 bases and at J to 5 bases, leaving 3 bases not matched to a gene. This CDR3 comprises 14 residues.